The 2 T cell receptor beta chains below all came from one sample that was sequenced in a study of control samples from healthy donors and cancer patients. Data came from immunoSEQ multiplex PCR; TCRdb stores just in-frame clones and leaves some out. Among about 100,000 clones listed, around 89% were seen once. Sequencing was done on a sample of blood. The receptors derive from a man aged 25-40 years in good health.

The table lists this clone with a few counts. The gene calls are TRBV2 and TRBJ1-5; 8 bases agree with TRBD1. CDR1 and CDR2 from the germline V gene are SNHLY and FYNNEI. Trimming took 7 bases from V and 0 from J; bases not matched to a gene: 11. The CDR3 has 17 residues. The CDR3 reads CASNLRDRSNSNQPQHF. The CDR3 region has the DNA TGTGCCAGCAACCTCCGGGACAGGAGTAATAGCAATCAGCCCCAGCATTTT.

This sequence joins TRBV25-1 and TRBJ1-1; 7 bases align to TRBD1. The CDR3 has 14 amino acids. Trimming removed 5 bases from V and 1 base from J; junction bases left unmatched: 4. Germline V gene data show CDR1 as MGHDK and CDR2 as SYGVNS. DNA for the CDR3: TGTGCCAGCAGTCAGGGGGGTTCGAACACTGAAGCTTTCTTT. Residues: CASSQGGSNTEAFF. Drawing the rest from reference TRBV25-1 and TRBJ1-1, the complete variable domain is EADIYQTPRYLVIGTGKKITLECSQTMGHDKMYWYQQDPGMELHLIHYSYGVNSTEKGDLSSESTVSRIRTEHFPLTLESARPSHTSQYLCASSQGGSNTEAFFGQGTRLTVV.